Listed below are T cell receptor beta chains from one sample, sequenced in a study of OX40 agonist ivuxolimab in advanced cancers. Using immunoSEQ multiplex PCR, the repertoire was profiled, and TCRdb retains in-frame clones only, with some absent. In the table there are under 100,000 clones, less than 85% of which are singletons. Material: CD4+ or CD8+ T cells sorted from blood, obtained in a trial of the OX40 agonist ivuxolimab. The receptors were gathered from an adult with an advanced solid tumor such as melanoma, head and neck, liver or kidney cancer. The CDR3 runs from the conserved cysteine through the conserved F or W. The D gene is left open where the match is weak. The listing skips clone size in some rows; elsewhere it reads once, few, many or a size class.

NA	TRBJ1-5	TRBD1	TRBV27	CASSASTGYSNQPQHF	TGTGCCAGCAGTGCCTCGACAGGGTATAGCAATCAGCCCCAGCATTTT
NA	TRBJ2-7	NA	TRBV4-1	CASSQDQRDYEQYF	TGCGCCAGCAGCCAAGATCAGAGGGACTACGAGCAGTACTTC
NA	TRBJ1-1	TRBD1	TRBV5-1	CASSSDRGPTEAFF	TGCGCCAGCAGCTCCGACAGGGGGCCAACTGAAGCTTTCTTT
NA	TRBJ2-6	NA	TRBV2	CASSEALGPTGRTGANVLTF	TGTGCCAGCAGTGAAGCGCTAGGCCCCACAGGGCGTACTGGGGCCAACGTCCTGACTTTC
NA	TRBJ2-3	TRBD2	TRBV4-3	CASSQDLGLAGDSTDTQYF	TGCGCCAGCAGCCAAGATTTGGGGCTAGCGGGGGATAGCACAGATACGCAGTATTTT
once	TRBJ2-7	NA	TRBV18	CASSTGDQREQYF	TGTGCCAGCTCAACTGGGGACCAGAGGGAGCAGTACTTC
NA	TRBJ1-1	NA	TRBV15	CATSRDPHTEAFF	TGTGCCACCAGCAGAGACCCTCACACTGAAGCTTTCTTT
NA	TRBJ2-2	TRBD1	TRBV5-1	CASSLPFPGQGYTGELFF	TGCGCCAGCAGCTTGCCCTTTCCGGGACAGGGCTACACCGGGGAGCTGTTTTTT
NA	TRBJ2-5	TRBD2	TRBV7-6	CASSSHAGGLETQYF	TGTGCCAGCAGCTCCCATGCGGGGGGCCTGGAGACCCAGTACTTC
NA	TRBJ1-1	NA	TRBV9	CASSVGGGGTLNTEAFF	TGTGCCAGCAGCGTAGGGGGAGGGGGGACCCTGAACACTGAAGCTTTCTTT
NA	TRBJ2-7	NA	TRBV10-3	CAISEGTRAEYF	TGTGCCATCAGTGAGGGGACTCGCGCCGAGTACTTC
once	TRBJ2-7	TRBD1	TRBV6-6	CASSTWTGSFTNEQYF	TGTGCCAGCAGTACCTGGACAGGGAGTTTCACAAACGAGCAGTACTTC
NA	TRBJ1-4	NA	TRBV7-9	CASSSPSQGYASNEKLFF	TGTGCCAGCAGCTCCCCATCACAGGGATATGCGTCTAATGAAAAACTGTTTTTT
NA	TRBJ2-7	TRBD1	TRBV4-1	CASSQEVGQGWKQYF	TGCGCCAGCAGCCAAGAGGTCGGACAGGGCTGGAAGCAGTACTTC
NA	TRBJ2-5	NA	TRBV11-2	CASSLDVGEETQYF	TGTGCCAGCAGCTTAGACGTAGGGGAAGAGACCCAGTACTTC
NA	TRBJ2-7	NA	TRBV18	CASSPKQDYEQYF	TGTGCCAGCTCACCGAAACAAGACTACGAGCAGTACTTC
NA	TRBJ1-3	TRBD1	TRBV2	CASSPGGSGGNTIYF	TGTGCCAGCAGTCCAGGGGGCTCGGGGGGAAACACCATATATTTT
NA	TRBJ1-2	NA	TRBV30	CAWSVQGASYTF	TGTGCCTGGAGTGTACAGGGCGCGAGCTACACCTTC
NA	TRBJ2-7	TRBD1	TRBV9	CASSVALGQGVNEQYF	TGTGCCAGCAGCGTAGCCCTGGGACAGGGGGTCAACGAGCAGTACTTC
NA	TRBJ1-6	NA	TRBV6-5	CASSSPGLYNSPLHF	TGTGCCAGCAGTTCTCCGGGATTATATAATTCACCCCTCCACTTT
NA	TRBJ1-2	TRBD1	TRBV7-9	CASSGQVDLGYTF	TGTGCCAGCAGCGGACAGGTCGATCTTGGCTACACCTTC
once	TRBJ2-7	NA	TRBV7-9	CASGRSITYEQYF	TGTGCCAGCGGGAGGTCCATAACTTACGAGCAGTACTTC
NA	TRBJ2-3	TRBD1	TRBV9	CASTPGQGEIDTQYF	TGTGCCAGCACCCCGGGACAGGGGGAGATAGATACGCAGTATTTT
NA	TRBJ2-7	NA	TRBV11-2	CASSLESGSPYEQYF	TGTGCCAGCAGCTTAGAGTCAGGGTCCCCCTACGAGCAGTACTTC
NA	TRBJ1-1	TRBD1	TRBV9	CASSSRQGEHTEAFF	TGTGCCAGCAGCTCCAGACAGGGGGAGCACACTGAAGCTTTCTTT
NA	TRBJ2-1	NA	TRBV20-1	CSAREVGEQFF	TGCAGTGCTAGAGAGGTGGGTGAGCAGTTCTTC
NA	TRBJ2-7	TRBD1	TRBV2	CASLARDRGYEQYF	TGTGCCAGCCTCGCCCGGGACAGGGGCTACGAGCAGTACTTC
once	TRBJ2-7	TRBD1	TRBV18	CASSGGQGLFYEQYF	TGTGCCAGCTCAGGGGGACAGGGACTATTCTACGAGCAGTACTTC
NA	TRBJ1-6	NA	TRBV11-3	CASSFRNNSPLHF	TGTGCCAGCAGCTTCCGGAATAATTCACCCCTCCACTTT
NA	TRBJ2-7	NA	TRBV5-4	CASSSIADPSYEQYF	TGTGCCAGCAGTTCTATAGCGGACCCCTCCTACGAGCAGTACTTC
NA	TRBJ2-7	NA	TRBV7-2	CASSSSSGTIHEQYF	TGTGCCAGCAGCTCCAGTTCAGGGACCATCCACGAGCAGTACTTC
NA	TRBJ2-3	NA	TRBV7-8	CASSLRRTTDTQYF	TGTGCCAGCAGCTTAAGGAGGACCACAGATACGCAGTATTTT
once	TRBJ1-2	NA	TRBV29-1	CSVEERSWGKDGYTF	TGCAGCGTTGAAGAGAGGTCTTGGGGGAAAGATGGCTACACCTTC
NA	TRBJ1-4	NA	TRBV5-1	CASSLGQINEKLFF	TGCGCCAGCAGCTTGGGACAGATTAATGAAAAACTGTTTTTT
few	TRBJ2-7	NA	TRBV11-1	CASSLEGARGQYF	TGTGCCAGCAGCTTAGAGGGTGCCCGGGGGCAGTACTTC
NA	TRBJ2-5	NA	TRBV9	CASSASREAPQYF	TGTGCCAGCAGCGCTTCCCGTGAGGCTCCCCAGTACTTC
NA	TRBJ1-1	NA	TRBV10-3	CAITGANTEAFF	TGTGCCATCACTGGGGCGAACACTGAAGCTTTCTTT
NA	TRBJ2-7	NA	TRBV7-9	CASSLVGTPPFYEQYF	TGTGCCAGCAGCTTAGTTGGGACACCTCCGTTTTACGAGCAGTACTTC
few	TRBJ1-1	NA	TRBV13	CASTWGREAFF	TGTGCCAGCACCTGGGGAAGGGAAGCTTTCTTT
NA	TRBJ2-7	NA	TRBV7-2	CASSYVGEQYF	TGTGCCAGCAGCTACGTCGGAGAGCAGTACTTC
few	TRBJ1-5	NA	TRBV19	CASSISLNQPQHF	TGTGCCAGTAGTATATCCCTCAATCAGCCCCAGCATTTT
NA	TRBJ1-1	TRBD1	TRBV7-9	CASSLADRAVSAFF	TGTGCCAGCAGCTTAGCGGACAGGGCAGTTAGCGCTTTCTTT
NA	TRBJ2-7	TRBD1	TRBV30	CALRDRTYEQYF	TGTGCCTTGAGGGACAGGACTTACGAGCAGTACTTC
NA	TRBJ2-3	TRBD2	TRBV5-1	CASSLSGAGGGDTQYF	TGCGCCAGCAGCTTGTCTGGAGCGGGGGGCGGGGATACGCAGTATTTT
NA	TRBJ1-5	NA	TRBV27	CASSSQGPNQPQHF	TGTGCCAGCAGTTCTCAGGGACCCAATCAGCCCCAGCATTTT
NA	TRBJ2-2	TRBD2	TRBV4-2	CASSQVGTSGNRELFF	TGTGCCAGCAGCCAAGTTGGGACTAGCGGGAATCGGGAGCTGTTTTTT
NA	TRBJ1-3	NA	TRBV5-1	CASSLDTASGNTIYF	TGCGCCAGCAGCTTGGATACTGCCTCTGGAAACACCATATATTTT
few	TRBJ1-5	NA	TRBV2	CASSFDGNNQPQHF	TGTGCCAGCAGTTTTGACGGAAACAATCAGCCCCAGCATTTT